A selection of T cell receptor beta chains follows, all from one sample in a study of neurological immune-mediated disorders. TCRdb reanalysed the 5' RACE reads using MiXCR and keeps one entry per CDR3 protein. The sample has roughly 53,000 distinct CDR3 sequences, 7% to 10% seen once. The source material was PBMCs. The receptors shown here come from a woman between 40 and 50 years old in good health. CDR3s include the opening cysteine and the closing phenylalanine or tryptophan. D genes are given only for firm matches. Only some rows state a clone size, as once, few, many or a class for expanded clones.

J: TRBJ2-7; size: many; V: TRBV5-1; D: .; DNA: TGCGCCAGCAGCCAGGGACTGAAGGAAATGGAGCAGTACTTC; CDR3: CASSQGLKEMEQYF
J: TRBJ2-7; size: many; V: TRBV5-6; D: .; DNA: TGTGCCAGCAGCTTGGCGGGGACCCCCTACGAGCAGTACTTC; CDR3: CASSLAGTPYEQYF
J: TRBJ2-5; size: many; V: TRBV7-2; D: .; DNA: TGTGCCAGCAGCTTAGGGAGAGTTACAGAGACCCAGTACTTC; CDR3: CASSLGRVTETQYF
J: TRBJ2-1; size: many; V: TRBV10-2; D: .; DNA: TGCGCCAGCCTAAAAGGACTCGAGACCTACAATGAGCAGTTCTTC; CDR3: CASLKGLETYNEQFF
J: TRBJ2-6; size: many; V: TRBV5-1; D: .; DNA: TGCGCCAGCAGCTTGGGACGTTTACCGAACTCTGGGGCCAACGTCCTGACTTTC; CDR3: CASSLGRLPNSGANVLTF
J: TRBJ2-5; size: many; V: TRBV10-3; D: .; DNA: TGTGCCATCAGTGACCGGGCAGGGGCGGGGGAGACCCAGTACTTC; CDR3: CAISDRAGAGETQYF
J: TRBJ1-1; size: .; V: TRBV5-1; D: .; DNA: TGCGCCAGCAGCTTTATGAACACTGAAGCTTTCTTT; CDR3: CASSFMNTEAFF
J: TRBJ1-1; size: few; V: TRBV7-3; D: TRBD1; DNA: TGTGCCAGCAGTCCAGGGGGATTCGACACTGAAGCTTTCTTT; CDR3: CASSPGGFDTEAFF
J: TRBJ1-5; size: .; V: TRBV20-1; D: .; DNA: TGCAGTGTAGTAGGGGTTGACAATCAGACCCAGCATTTT; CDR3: CSVVGVDNQTQHF
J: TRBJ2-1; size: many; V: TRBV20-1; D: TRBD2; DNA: TGCAGTGCTAGATCTCGGACTAGCGGGTTGTACAATGAGCAGTTCTTC; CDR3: CSARSRTSGLYNEQFF
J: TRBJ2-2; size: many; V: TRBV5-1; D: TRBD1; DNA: TGCGCCAGCAGCGCAGGGACAGTTTCGAACACCGGGGAGCTGTTTTTT; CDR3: CASSAGTVSNTGELFF
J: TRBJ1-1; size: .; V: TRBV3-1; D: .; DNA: TGTGCCAGCAGCAAAAACAGGGATTTGACTGAAGCTTTCTTT; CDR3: CASSKNRDLTEAFF
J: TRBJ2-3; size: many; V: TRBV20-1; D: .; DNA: TGCAGTGCTAGCGGCGGGGGCTTAGGAGATACGCAGTATTTT; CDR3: CSASGGGLGDTQYF
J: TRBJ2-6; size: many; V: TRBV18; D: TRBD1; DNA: TGTGCCAGCTCATCCTACAGGGGGCCCGGGGCCAACGTCCTGACTTTC; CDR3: CASSSYRGPGANVLTF
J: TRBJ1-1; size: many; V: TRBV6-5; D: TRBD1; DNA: TGTGCCAGCAGTTGGCGGACAGGGACCACTGAAGCTTTCTTT; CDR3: CASSWRTGTTEAFF